Listed here are 3 T cell receptor beta chains from one sample, sequenced in a study of blood T cells in healthy people across ages. A J-beta primer mix and a sample-barcoded 5' primer were used in a second PCR of roughly 7 to 12 cycles. A single record per CDR3 protein comes from TCRdb applying MiXCR to the 5' RACE reads. The profile shows 550,000 to 600,000 distinct CDR3 sequences, roughly 48% of them singletons. Material for sequencing was blood. All receptors come from a man aged 80 or over in good health.

Only a few counts were recorded for this clonotype. CDR3 loop: CASSSTGHGVETQYF. The CDR3 DNA sequence: TGTGCCAGCAGCAGCACGGGACACGGAGTGGAGACCCAGTACTTC. This chain uses TRBV7-3 with TRBJ2-7; tentative D call: TRBD1 (6 bases). The DNA end is a closer match to TRBJ2-5, so the J assignment may be wrong. Germline-derived CDR1 and CDR2 are SGHTA and FQGTGA. This CDR3 spans 15 amino acids.

The chain has TRBV7-2 and TRBJ2-3, with 10 bases that match TRBD2. The CDR3 is made up of 16 amino acids. The trim removed 1 base at V and 4 bases at J, leaving 5 bases unmatched. Germline CDR1 and CDR2: SGHTA and FQGNSA. The CDR3 nucleotides are TGTGCCAGCAGCTTAGGACTAGCGGGTGCGGCAGATACGCAGTATTTT. It codes for CASSLGLAGAADTQYF.

This clonotype was counted a single time. The junction departs from the called germline gene at one end, perhaps through a read error. V is TRBV7-2 and J is TRBJ2-5; D may correspond to TRBD1 or TRBD2 (5 bases each). Germline V gene lookup returns CDR1 SGHTA and CDR2 FQGNSA. The CDR3 spans 11 residues. The CDR3 sequence: CASSLGTPQYF. CDR3 nucleotide sequence: TGTGCGAGCAGCTTAGGGACCCCGCAGTACTTC.